This T cell receptor beta chain was captured in a study of T cell responses to AZD1222 COVID-19 vaccine. Here immunoSEQ multiplex PCR was the method, and the copy in TCRdb shows in-frame clones only, minus some. The sample lists 130,000 to 150,000 clones, 91% seen once, with around 5% in the top ten. CDR3 length: 13 amino acids. CDR1 is SGHRS, CDR2 YFSETQ, per germline. Trimming removed 4 bases from V and 6 bases from J, with 13 bases in between. The sequenced sample was peripheral blood, obtained on day 0 of AZD1222 vaccination. This receptor was identified in an adult in good health. The V and J genes are TRBV5-1 and TRBJ1-1, with D unclear. The CDR3 DNA reads as TGCGCCAGCAGCCGGCTGGGAGTCTCTGAAGCTTTCTTT. It is translated as CASSRLGVSEAFF. Variable domain in full (rest from reference TRBV5-1 and TRBJ1-1): KAGVTQTPRYLIKTRGQQVTLSCSPISGHRSVSWYQQTPGQGLQFLFEYFSETQRNKGNFPGRFSGRQFSNSRSEMNVSTLELGDSALYLCASSRLGVSEAFFGQGTRLTVV.